The sequence of this TCR beta chain was determined in a study of OX40 agonist ivuxolimab in advanced cancers. Study details: Enrolled patients in dose escalation had cancers that were hepatocellular carcinoma, melanoma, renal cell or head and neck cancer. Of the patients, three showed partial responses, one with hepatocellular carcinoma and two with cutaneous melanoma.

Points from the study as a whole: Low normalized T-cell clonal expansion also characterized some of the nonresponders.

Points on this clone: What it binds is unknown.

Libraries were prepared by immunoSEQ multiplex PCR; TCRdb keeps only in-frame clonotypes and omits some of them. The sample consists of 130,000 or so clones, approximately 90% of them appearing once. The trim removed 5 bases at V and 3 bases at J, leaving 7 bases unmatched. The CDR3 length is 15 residues. The germline CDR1 and CDR2 sequences are LNHDA and SQIVND (reference sequence). This rearrangement joins TRBV19 to TRBJ2-7; 10 nucleotides line up with TRBD1. The TCR originated in an adult with an advanced solid tumor such as melanoma, head and neck, liver or kidney cancer. The source was CD4+ or CD8+ T cells sorted from blood, collected in a trial of the OX40 agonist ivuxolimab. DNA of the CDR3: TGTGCCAGTAGTCCGACAGGGGGCGAGGTCTACGAGCAGTACTTC. Its translation: CASSPTGGEVYEQYF.